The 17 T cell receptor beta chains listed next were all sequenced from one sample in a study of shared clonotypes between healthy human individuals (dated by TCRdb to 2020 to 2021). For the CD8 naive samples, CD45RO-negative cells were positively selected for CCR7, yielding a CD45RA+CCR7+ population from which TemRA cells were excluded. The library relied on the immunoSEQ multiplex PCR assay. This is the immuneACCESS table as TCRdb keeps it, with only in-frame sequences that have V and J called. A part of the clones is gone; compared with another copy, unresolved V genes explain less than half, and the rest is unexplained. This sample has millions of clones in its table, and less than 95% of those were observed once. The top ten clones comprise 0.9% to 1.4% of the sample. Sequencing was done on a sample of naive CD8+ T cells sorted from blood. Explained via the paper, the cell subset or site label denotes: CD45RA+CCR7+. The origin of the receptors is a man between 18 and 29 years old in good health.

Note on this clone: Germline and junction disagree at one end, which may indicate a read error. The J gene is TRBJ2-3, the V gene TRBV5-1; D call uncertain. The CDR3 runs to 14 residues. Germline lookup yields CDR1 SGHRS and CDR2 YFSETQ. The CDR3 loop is CASSLAPGTDTQYF. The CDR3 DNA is TGCGCCAGCAGCTTGGCTCCGGGCACGGATACGCAGTATTTT. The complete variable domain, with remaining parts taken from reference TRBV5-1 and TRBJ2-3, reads KAGVTQTPRYLIKTRGQQVTLSCSPISGHRSVSWYQQTPGQGLQFLFEYFSETQRNKGNFPGRFSGRQFSNSRSEMNVSTLELGDSALYLCASSLAPGTDTQYFGPGTRLTVL.

CDR3 loop: CASSLVSPSHGTGNTIYF. The CDR3 DNA follows: TGCGCCAGCAGCTTGGTTTCCCCCTCCCACGGGACTGGAAACACCATATATTTT. The V call is TRBV5-1, the J call TRBJ1-3; D not resolved. The CDR3 totals 18 residues. From germline, CDR1 is SGHRS and CDR2 YFSETQ. V shed 0 bases and J shed 2 bases, with 18 bases lying between them.

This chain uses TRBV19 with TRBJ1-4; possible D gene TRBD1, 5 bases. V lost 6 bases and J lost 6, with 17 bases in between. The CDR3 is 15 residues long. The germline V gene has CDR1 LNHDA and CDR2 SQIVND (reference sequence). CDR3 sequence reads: CASSPGPGIYEKLFF. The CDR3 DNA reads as TGTGCCAGTAGCCCGGGGCCTGGTATATATGAAAAACTGTTTTTT.

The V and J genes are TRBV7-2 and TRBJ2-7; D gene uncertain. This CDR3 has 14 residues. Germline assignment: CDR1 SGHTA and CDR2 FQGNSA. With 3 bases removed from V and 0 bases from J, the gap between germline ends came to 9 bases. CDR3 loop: CASSFTENSYEQYF. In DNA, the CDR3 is TGTGCCAGCAGCTTTACAGAAAACTCCTACGAGCAGTACTTC.

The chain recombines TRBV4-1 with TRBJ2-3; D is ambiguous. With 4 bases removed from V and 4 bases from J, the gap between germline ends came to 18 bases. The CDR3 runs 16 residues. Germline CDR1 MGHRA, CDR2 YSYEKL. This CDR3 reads CASSLLGPKIPDTQYF. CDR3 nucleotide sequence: TGCGCCAGCAGCCTGCTAGGGCCCAAAATCCCAGATACGCAGTATTTT.

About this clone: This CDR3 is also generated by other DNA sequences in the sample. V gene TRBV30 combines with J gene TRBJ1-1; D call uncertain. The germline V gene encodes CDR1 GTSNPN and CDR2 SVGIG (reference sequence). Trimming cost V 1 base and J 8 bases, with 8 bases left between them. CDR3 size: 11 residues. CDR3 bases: TGTGCCTGGAGTGGGGGAGGGGAAGCTTTCTTT. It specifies CAWSGGGEAFF.

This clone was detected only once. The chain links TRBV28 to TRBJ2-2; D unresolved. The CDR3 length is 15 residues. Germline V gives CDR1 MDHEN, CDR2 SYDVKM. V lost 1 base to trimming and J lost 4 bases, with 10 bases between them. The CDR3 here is CASSLLSSFTGELFF. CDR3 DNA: TGTGCCAGCAGTTTATTATCAAGTTTCACCGGGGAGCTGTTTTTT.

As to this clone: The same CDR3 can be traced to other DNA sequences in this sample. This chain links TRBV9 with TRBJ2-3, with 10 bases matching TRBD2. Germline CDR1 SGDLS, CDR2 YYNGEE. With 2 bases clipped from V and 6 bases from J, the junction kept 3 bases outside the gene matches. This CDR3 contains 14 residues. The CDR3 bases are TGTGCCAGCAGCGTCAGCGGGGGGGTTGATACGCAGTATTTT. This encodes CASSVSGGVDTQYF.

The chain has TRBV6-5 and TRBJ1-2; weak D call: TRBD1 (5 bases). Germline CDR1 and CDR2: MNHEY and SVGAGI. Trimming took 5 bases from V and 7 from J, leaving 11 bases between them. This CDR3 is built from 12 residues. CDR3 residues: CASSQGWSGYTF. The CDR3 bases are TGTGCCAGCAGTCAGGGTTGGAGTGGCTACACCTTC.

The CDR3 loop reads CASSPFSGGGTYNEQFF. CDR3 nucleotides: TGCGCCAGCAGCCCTTTCTCCGGCGGGGGCACCTACAATGAGCAGTTCTTC. J is TRBJ2-1 and V is TRBV4-1, with D perhaps TRBD2 (7 bases). This CDR3 region has 17 residues. CDR1 and CDR2 (germline): MGHRA, YSYEKL. Between the trimmed V and J ends, which lost 4 bases and 2 bases, there was a span of 18 bases.

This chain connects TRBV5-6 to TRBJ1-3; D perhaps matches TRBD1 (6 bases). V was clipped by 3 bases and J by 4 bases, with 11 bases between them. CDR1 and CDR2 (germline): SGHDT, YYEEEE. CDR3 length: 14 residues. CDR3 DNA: TGTGCCAGCAGCTATCAGGGGACAGGAAACACCATATATTTT. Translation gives CASSYQGTGNTIYF. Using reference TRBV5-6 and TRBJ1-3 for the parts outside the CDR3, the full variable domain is DAGVTQSPTHLIKTRGQQVTLRCSPKSGHDTVSWYQQALGQGPQFIFQYYEEEERQRGNFPDRFSGHQFPNYSSELNVNALLLGDSALYLCASSYQGTGNTIYFGEGSWLTVV.

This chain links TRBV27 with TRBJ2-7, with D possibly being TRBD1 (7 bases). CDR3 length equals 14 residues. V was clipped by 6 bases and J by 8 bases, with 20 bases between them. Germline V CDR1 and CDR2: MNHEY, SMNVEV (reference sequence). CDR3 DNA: TGTGCCAGCAGAAGTTTAGGGGCAGGGGGGCAGCAGTACTTC. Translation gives CASRSLGAGGQQYF.

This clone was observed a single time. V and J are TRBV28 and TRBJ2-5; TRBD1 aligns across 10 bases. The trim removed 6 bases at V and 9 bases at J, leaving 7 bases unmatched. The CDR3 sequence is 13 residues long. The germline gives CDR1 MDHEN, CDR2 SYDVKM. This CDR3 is CASRTGGREAQYF. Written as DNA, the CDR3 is TGTGCCAGCAGGACAGGGGGCAGGGAGGCCCAGTACTTC.

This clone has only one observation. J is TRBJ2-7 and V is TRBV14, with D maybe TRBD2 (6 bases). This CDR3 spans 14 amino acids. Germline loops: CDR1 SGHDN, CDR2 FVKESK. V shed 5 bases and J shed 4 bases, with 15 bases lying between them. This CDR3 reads CASSSQRVEYEQYF. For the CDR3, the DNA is TGTGCCAGCAGCTCGCAGCGGGTTGAATACGAGCAGTACTTC.

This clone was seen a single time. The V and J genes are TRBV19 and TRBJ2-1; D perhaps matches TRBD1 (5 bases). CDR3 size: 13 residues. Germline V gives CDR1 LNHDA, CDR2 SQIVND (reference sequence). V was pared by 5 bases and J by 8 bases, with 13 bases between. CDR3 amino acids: CASSSTVDHEQFF. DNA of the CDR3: TGTGCCAGTAGTTCGACAGTTGACCATGAGCAGTTCTTC.

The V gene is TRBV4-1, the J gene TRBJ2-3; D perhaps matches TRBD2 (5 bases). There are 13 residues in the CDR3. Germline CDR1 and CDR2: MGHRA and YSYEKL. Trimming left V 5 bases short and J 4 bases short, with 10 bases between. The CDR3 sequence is CASSLTSSDTQYF. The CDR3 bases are TGCGCCAGCAGCTTAACTAGTTCAGATACGCAGTATTTT.

The CDR3 DNA follows: TGCGCCAGCAGCCAAGAGTCCAGGGCGTACGAGCAGTACTTC. Translated: CASSQESRAYEQYF. V gene TRBV4-1 combines with J gene TRBJ2-7; D perhaps matches TRBD1 (5 bases). The length of the CDR3 is 14 residues. With 0 bases removed from V and 4 bases from J, the gap between germline ends came to 10 bases. CDR1 and CDR2 (germline): MGHRA, YSYEKL.